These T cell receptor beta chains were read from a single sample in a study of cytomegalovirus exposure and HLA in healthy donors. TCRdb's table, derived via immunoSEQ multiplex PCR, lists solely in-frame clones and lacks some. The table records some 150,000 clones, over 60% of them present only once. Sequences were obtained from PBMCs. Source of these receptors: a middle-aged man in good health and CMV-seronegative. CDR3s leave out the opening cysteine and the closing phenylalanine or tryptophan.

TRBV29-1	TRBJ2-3	SVDSRVIDTQY
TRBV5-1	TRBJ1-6	ASSPQRGSYNSPLH
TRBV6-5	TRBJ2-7	ASSYSARVSYEQY
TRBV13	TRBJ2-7	ASSPQDSYEQY
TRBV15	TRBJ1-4	AVGGLINEKLF
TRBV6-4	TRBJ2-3	ASSEGQGADTQY
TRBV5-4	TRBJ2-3	ASSLWGDSTDTQY
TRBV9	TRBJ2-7	ASSVATETYEQY
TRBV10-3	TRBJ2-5	AISRLGMYQETQY
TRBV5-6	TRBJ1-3	ASSLASYSGNTIY
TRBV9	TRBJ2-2	ASSVPGTGELF